This paragraph covers one T cell receptor beta chain sequence. This sample was taken from a study of T cell changes during pregnancy in multiple sclerosis. Germline loops: CDR1 KGHSH, CDR2 LQKENI. CDR3 length: 13 amino acids. V was trimmed by 5 bases and J by 2 bases, leaving 9 bases between them. Clones were sequenced by immunoSEQ multiplex PCR, and TCRdb holds only the in-frame ones, with some missing. The data show about 70,000 clones, about 90% seen once. The J gene is TRBJ2-5, the V gene TRBV18; D unclear. The TCR originated in a female donor with multiple sclerosis, enrolled in a pregnancy study. Here the sequenced sample was CD4+ T cells from peripheral blood mononuclear cells, taken after pregnancy. CDR3 loop: CASSDSRQETQYF. The CDR3 DNA reads as TGTGCCAGCTCAGATTCCAGACAAGAGACCCAGTACTTC.